Below are 13 T cell receptor beta chains sequenced from a single sample in a study of T-cell memory formation after mild COVID-19. Each CDR3 protein gets one entry after TCRdb re-called the 5' RACE reads with MiXCR. This table holds about 350,000 distinct CDR3 sequences, around 20% found once. Sequencing was performed on PBMCs or a T cell subset sorted from them (not recorded which). The receptors originated from a man between 18 and 35 years old who had mild COVID-19 (a few samples of this study predate the infection). Cell type and time point are not known.

This clonotype has just a few counts. The V gene is TRBV5-1, the J gene TRBJ1-6; 9 bases align to TRBD1. CDR1 and CDR2 (germline): SGHRS, YFSETQ. CDR3 length: 15 residues. V was clipped by 5 bases and J by 9 bases; unmatched bases: 9. The CDR3 protein is CASSWNRGQGSPLHF. CDR3 DNA: TGCGCCAGCAGTTGGAACAGGGGGCAGGGTTCACCCCTCCACTTT.

The chain has TRBV7-2 and TRBJ2-5; possibly TRBD2 for D (6 bases). The CDR3 contains 14 residues. The V end was cut by 3 bases, the J end by 4 bases, with 12 bases between. From germline, CDR1 is SGHTA and CDR2 FQGNSA. Here the CDR3 reads CASSLAGLGETQYF. The CDR3 bases are TGTGCCAGCAGCTTGGCGGGGTTGGGAGAGACCCAGTACTTC.

For the CDR3, the DNA is TGTGCCAGCAGTTTAAAGGGACAGACCTATGGCTACACCTTC. It yields the protein CASSLKGQTYGYTF. V gene TRBV5-8 combines with J gene TRBJ1-2; 7 bases line up with TRBD1. This CDR3 spans 14 amino acids. CDR1 and CDR2 from the germline V gene are SGHTS and YDEGEE. With 5 bases clipped from V and 4 bases from J, the junction kept 8 bases outside the gene matches.

The rearrangement uses TRBV20-1 and TRBJ1-2; 7 bases match TRBD1. The V and J ends lost 2 bases and 8 bases, in that order; junction bases with no gene match: 5. The germline V gene encodes CDR1 DFQATT and CDR2 SNEGSKA (reference sequence). The CDR3 has 12 amino acids. This CDR3 is CSARQGVGGYTF. The CDR3 DNA reads as TGCAGTGCTAGACAGGGGGTGGGAGGCTACACCTTC.

This clonotype appeared many times. The DNA of the CDR3 is TGCGCCAGCAGCCAAGTTTATACTAGCACAGATACGCAGTATTTT. Its protein is CASSQVYTSTDTQYF. This chain links TRBV4-1 with TRBJ2-3; D remains ambiguous. The CDR3 extends over 15 amino acids. Per germline, CDR1 MGHRA and CDR2 YSYEKL. V was pared by 1 base and J by 0 bases, with 8 bases between.

This clonotype has a handful of counts. This chain links TRBV7-8 with TRBJ2-3; TRBD2 agrees at 9 bases. The CDR3 runs to 15 residues. Per germline, CDR1 SGHVS and CDR2 FQNEAQ. The ends lost 6 bases at V and 6 bases at J; junction bases unmatched: 10. The chain's CDR3 is CASRHEAGGGDTQYF. The CDR3, as DNA: TGTGCCAGCAGACACGAAGCGGGGGGAGGTGATACGCAGTATTTT.

CDR3 DNA sequence: TGTGCCAGCAGCCAATCTGCGGTGAACTATGGCTACACCTTC. It translates to CASSQSAVNYGYTF. The rearrangement joins TRBV4-2 to TRBJ1-2; D is uncertain. The ends were cut back, 2 bases at V and 2 bases at J, with 9 bases in the middle. CDR3 size: 14 residues. CDR1 is LGHNA and CDR2 is YNFKEQ in the germline V gene.

In its sample, this clonotype was seen a few times. The chain joins TRBV12-3 or TRBV12-4 to TRBJ2-5, with TRBD1 matching over 8 bases. After removal of 4 bases from V and 7 bases from J, the junction contained 8 bases not matched to a gene. This CDR3 has 14 residues. For the CDR3, the DNA is TGTGCCAGCAGTTCTCGGACAGGGTGGGGGACCCAGTACTTC. It translates to CASSSRTGWGTQYF.

This clonotype was picked up many times. The chain employs TRBV20-1 and TRBJ2-5; maybe TRBD2 (7 bases). CDR1 DFQATT and CDR2 SNEGSKA come from the germline V gene (reference sequence). This CDR3 spans 12 amino acids. V was trimmed by 4 bases and J by 2 bases, leaving 8 bases between them. The CDR3 DNA is TGCAGTGCTAAGGGGGGGCAAGAGACCCAGTACTTC. Its protein product is CSAKGGQETQYF.

This clonotype was recorded many times. The V call is TRBV9, the J call TRBJ1-2; D possibly corresponds to TRBD1 (6 bases). Germline-derived CDR1 and CDR2 are SGDLS and YYNGEE. V was cut by 3 bases and J by 2 bases, with 14 bases left in between. CDR3 length: 15 amino acids. This CDR3 is CASSGLGTQNYGYTF. The CDR3 DNA is TGTGCCAGCAGCGGGCTGGGGACACAAAACTATGGCTACACCTTC.

The table lists this clonotype with a few counts. This chain links TRBV30 with TRBJ2-7; D ambiguous. The CDR3 sequence is 12 residues long. The ends were cut back, 2 bases at V and 0 bases at J, with 5 bases in the middle. The V gene's germline CDR1 is GTSNPN and CDR2 SVGIG (reference sequence). CDR3 sequence reads: CAWSTGSYEQYF. In DNA form, the CDR3 reads TGTGCCTGGAGTACGGGCTCCTACGAGCAGTACTTC.

The rearrangement uses TRBV7-2 and TRBJ2-1; 9 nucleotides match TRBD2. Germline V gives CDR1 SGHTA, CDR2 FQGNSA. This CDR3 is 15 amino acids long. The trim removed 1 base at V and 9 bases at J, leaving 7 bases unmatched. CDR3 nucleotides: TGTGCCAGCAGCTTAGGGCGGGGGGGCTTATCTGAGCAGTTCTTC. This codes for CASSLGRGGLSEQFF.

This clonotype was detected only a few times. The chain employs TRBV7-3 and TRBJ2-1; 9 bases are shared with TRBD1. Germline CDR1 and CDR2: SGHTA and FQGTGA. Trimming removed 5 bases from V and 15 bases from J; junction bases left unmatched: 14. This CDR3 is 14 amino acids long. DNA of the CDR3: TGTGCCAGCAGCAGGACCGGGACAGGGCCCACGCCGTTCTTC. As protein: CASSRTGTGPTPFF. Together with reference TRBV7-3 and TRBJ2-1, the CDR3 gives the full variable domain: GAGVSQTPSNKVTEKGKYVELRCDPISGHTALYWYRQSLGQGPEFLIYFQGTGAADDSGLPNDRFFAVRPEGSVSTLKIQRTERGDSAVYLCASSRTGTGPTPFFGPGTRLTVL.